This T cell receptor beta chain comes out of a study of blood T cell repertoires in COVID-19 (dated by TCRdb to 2020 to 2021). For the wider study: Samples from collaborators originated in the United States, Italy and Spain and spanned both the acute and convalescent phases of COVID-19. The prospective study material was composed of cDNA or gDNA derived from T cells, B-cell-depleted T cells, or PBMCs. Deeply sampled blood TCRbeta repertoires from subjects exposed to, actively infected with, or recovered from COVID-19 were included in the dataset. The repertoires were released in a freely available public database meant as a resource for research on the immune response to SARS-CoV-2. Samples came from the ongoing ImmuneRACE study (first 160 participants) plus 1,254 subjects from 6 global collaborators. Sample metadata almost always included a de-identified subject ID, COVID-19 status, age in years and sex. Where HLA class I and class II types were available, the types were taken from metadata supplied by the sample provider, not from assay-based typing. Paper-wide results and their limitations: How much clinical and demographic metadata was included differed by source and by participant, and the metadata was provided uncurated.

Each collaborating institution followed its own protocols to collect whole blood in K2EDTA tubes. Collaborator samples were shipped for TCRbeta analysis as frozen whole blood, isolated PBMCs, or DNA extracted from either sample type. TCRbeta CDR3 regions were amplified from genomic DNA using the immunoSEQ Assay, a bias-controlled multiplex PCR. Under the source paper's analysis protocol: The number of nucleated cells in each sample was estimated by amplification of reference gene primers within the assay. To quantify the absolute abundance of each unique TCRbeta CDR3 rearrangement, sequence reads were collapsed and filtered. For each sample, productive Simpson clonality was calculated as the square root of Simpson's diversity index over productive rearrangements. The immuneACCESS repertoire file appears here via TCRdb, limited to in-frame rearrangements. These files lack a portion of the clones; in checked studies, under half of the deficit traces to unresolved V genes, and the cause of the others is not known. V and J calls plus clone size are reproduced from that table; the DNA served to infer D and trimming. The sample records about 82,000 clones, approximately 86% of which are singletons. The ten biggest clones cover about 18% of the sample.

With respect to this clone: This receptor's antigen is unknown. Per-nucleotide qualities are absent, and no much larger clonotype sits a single base away.

The clonotype was recovered from a man aged 80 or over with active or convalescent COVID-19. The sample taken for sequencing was peripheral blood.

The CDR3 is CASSPFVETGLFF. The DNA is as follows: TGTGCCAGCAGCCCATTCGTCGAGACAGGGCTGTTTTTT. The receptor chain draws on TRBV16 and TRBJ1-4, with 7 junctional bases fitting TRBD1. The CDR1 and CDR2 encoded by the germline V gene are KGHSY and FQNENV. Relative to germline, V is missing 4 bases and J is missing 14 bases, with 10 bases of the junction outside any gene match. From its cysteine to its phenylalanine, the CDR3 spans 13 amino acids. Kept here is only the CDR3 DNA, which spans 39 bases and is read in frame from base 1.